The 24 T cell receptor beta chains given below trace back to one sample, sequenced in a study of Ad26.COV2.S vaccination and SARS-CoV-2 variants. The data were produced by immunoSEQ multiplex PCR, yet TCRdb's version contains in-frame clones alone and is incomplete. The table records over 400,000 clones, about 88% of them present only once. The treatment here: some 20 received Ad26.COV2.S at low or high dose, single or two shots; about 5 received placebo; per-sample allocation not given. Samples were taken on day 63 after the first vaccine or placebo injection. The specimen was peripheral blood, collected in a trial of Ad26.COV2.S vaccine versus placebo. These receptors were collected from a person aged 18 to 59 who received the Ad26.COV2.S COVID-19 vaccine or a placebo.

This clone showed up just a few times. The V gene is TRBV6-6, the J gene TRBJ1-3; unclear D gene. The CDR3 loop spans 15 amino acids. Germline loops: CDR1 MNHNY, CDR2 SVGAGI (reference sequence). With 6 bases removed from V and 0 bases from J, the gap between germline ends came to 12 bases. CDR3: CASRRTANSGNTIYF. DNA for the CDR3: TGTGCCAGCAGGAGGACGGCTAACTCTGGAAACACCATATATTTT.

This clone was picked up one time. The chain recombines TRBV11-3 with TRBJ2-6, with D perhaps TRBD2 (5 bases). V shed 5 bases and J shed 0 bases, with 11 bases lying between them. The CDR3 consists of 16 residues. The germline V gene encodes CDR1 SGHNT and CDR2 YENEEA. As DNA, the CDR3 is TGTGCCAGCAGCCTCACTGGAGGCTCTGGGGCCAACGTCCTGACTTTC. This encodes CASSLTGGSGANVLTF.

The chain carries TRBV2 and TRBJ1-5; D is ambiguous. The CDR3 is 14 amino acids. The germline V and J ends were trimmed by 3 bases and 2 bases, with 8 bases remaining between them. CDR1 is SNHLY and CDR2 is FYNNEI in the germline V gene. As DNA, the CDR3 is TGTGCCAGCAGTGATCGCCAGCGCAATCAGCCCCAGCATTTT. It translates to CASSDRQRNQPQHF.

The CDR3 here is CASSPGPLRINEKLFF. The CDR3 nucleotides are TGTGCCAGCTCACCGGGACCTTTACGAATTAATGAAAAACTGTTTTTT. V usage is TRBV18 and J usage is TRBJ1-4; perhaps TRBD1 as D (5 bases). V was trimmed by 3 bases and J by 4 bases, leaving 15 bases between them. CDR1 is KGHSH, CDR2 LQKENI, per germline. The length of the CDR3 is 16 residues.

This sequence joins TRBV5-1 and TRBJ1-1; D is undetermined. In germline, CDR1 is SGHRS, CDR2 YFSETQ. The CDR3 runs to 14 residues. V was shortened by 5 bases and J by 3 bases, with 14 bases between the two germline ends. CDR3 region: CASRRRLSDTEAFF. Here the CDR3 DNA reads TGCGCCAGCAGGAGGAGATTATCTGACACTGAAGCTTTCTTT.

The CDR3 nucleotides are TGCGCCAGCAGCATCAATGCGTGGCAGGCCGGGTGGACAGATACGCAGTATTTT. Residues: CASSINAWQAGWTDTQYF. The chain has TRBV4-3 and TRBJ2-3; no definite D call. V shed 5 bases and J shed 3 bases, with 24 bases lying between them. CDR1 and CDR2 from the germline V gene are LGHNA and YSLEER. The CDR3 extends over 18 amino acids.

This rearrangement joins TRBV7-6 to TRBJ1-1; maybe TRBD1 (6 bases). The V end lost 5 bases, the J end lost 4 bases, and 17 bases lay between the germline ends. The CDR3 runs to 15 residues. CDR1 and CDR2 (germline): SGHVS, FNYEAQ. The CDR3 here is CASSGGQTPATEAFF. As DNA, the CDR3 is TGTGCCAGCAGCGGAGGACAGACCCCTGCCACTGAAGCTTTCTTT.

The chain employs TRBV7-9 and TRBJ1-4; a weak D match, TRBD1 (6 bases). V was cut by 5 bases and J by 5 bases, with 15 bases left in between. The CDR3 has 15 amino acids. The germline CDR1 and CDR2 sequences are SEHNR and FQNEAQ (reference sequence). The CDR3, as DNA: TGTGCCAGCAGCAAGGACGGGACACCAAATGAAAAACTGTTTTTT. Protein: CASSKDGTPNEKLFF.

The chain has TRBV5-1 and TRBJ1-1; 7 nucleotides match TRBD1. Germline trimming cut 1 base from V and 4 bases from J; bases unmatched to any gene: 22. Looked up from germline, CDR1 is SGHRS and CDR2 is YFSETQ. The CDR3 consists of 20 residues. The CDR3 DNA reads as TGCGCCAGCAGCTTGAGGGGACAGACACCTAGTTTCGCTGTGGCCACTGAAGCTTTCTTT. Amino acid sequence: CASSLRGQTPSFAVATEAFF.

As DNA, the CDR3 is TGCGCCAGCAGCTTACAGGGGGAGATCACTGAAGCTTTCTTT. It encodes CASSLQGEITEAFF. The J gene is TRBJ1-1, the V gene TRBV5-1; 8 nucleotides match TRBD1. Germline values: CDR1 SGHRS, CDR2 YFSETQ. Germline trimming cut 2 bases from V and 4 bases from J; bases unmatched to any gene: 4. The CDR3 loop spans 14 amino acids. The full variable domain, in which reference TRBV5-1 and TRBJ1-1 provide the parts outside the CDR3, is KAGVTQTPRYLIKTRGQQVTLSCSPISGHRSVSWYQQTPGQGLQFLFEYFSETQRNKGNFPGRFSGRQFSNSRSEMNVSTLELGDSALYLCASSLQGEITEAFFGQGTRLTVV.

The rearrangement uses TRBV7-2 and TRBJ2-2, with D unclear. The V gene's germline CDR1 is SGHTA and CDR2 FQGNSA. Trimming shortened V by 3 bases and J by 4 bases, and 6 bases separated the two germline ends. CDR3 size: 13 residues. Here the CDR3 reads CASSLIGTGELFF. CDR3 sequence (DNA): TGTGCCAGCAGCTTGATAGGCACCGGGGAGCTGTTTTTT.

In DNA form, the CDR3 reads TGTGCCAGCAGCTTGGGCTACAGGGGACGCAATCAGCCCCAGCATTTT. Protein product: CASSLGYRGRNQPQHF. This chain uses TRBV7-2 with TRBJ1-5; 7 bases map to TRBD1. CDR1 SGHTA and CDR2 FQGNSA come from the germline V gene. Losses at the gene ends were 3 bases for V and 2 bases for J; bases not matched to a gene: 7. The CDR3 runs to 16 residues.

The chain has TRBV4-3 and TRBJ1-4, with D perhaps matching TRBD1 (5 bases). CDR3 length: 14 amino acids. Germline CDR1 LGHNA, CDR2 YSLEER. The V and J ends lost 3 bases and 6 bases respectively, with 11 bases between them. This CDR3 is CASSHRWGDEKLFF. CDR3 nucleotides: TGCGCCAGCAGCCATCGTTGGGGCGATGAAAAACTGTTTTTT.

The V and J genes are TRBV5-1 and TRBJ1-4; a possible D gene is TRBD1 (6 bases). Germline CDR1 reads SGHRS; CDR2 reads YFSETQ. The CDR3 extends over 14 amino acids. Trimming removed 0 bases at V and 6 bases at J, with 9 bases between. Written as DNA, the CDR3 is TGCGCCAGCAGCTTGGAAAGGGGGGATGAAAAACTGTTTTTT. As protein: CASSLERGDEKLFF.

CDR3 loop: CASSRTPSTDTQYF. DNA for the CDR3: TGCGCCAGCAGCCGGACCCCGTCAACAGATACGCAGTATTTT. This chain uses TRBV5-1 with TRBJ2-3; unclear D gene. The CDR3 has 14 residues. Germline V CDR1 and CDR2: SGHRS, YFSETQ. Trimming removed 4 bases from V and 3 bases from J, with 12 bases in between.

This rearrangement joins TRBV6-2 or TRBV6-3 to TRBJ1-1; 7 bases fit TRBD1. CDR1 and CDR2 (germline): MNHEY, SVGEGT. After removal of 7 bases from V and 2 bases from J, the junction contained 7 bases not matched to a gene. CDR3 length: 14 amino acids. The CDR3, as DNA: TGTGCCAGCACCCCCGGGACAGACAACACTGAAGCTTTCTTT. This sequence encodes CASTPGTDNTEAFF.

The chain is built from TRBV28 and TRBJ1-1, with D uncertain. The CDR3 is made up of 12 amino acids. Germline V CDR1 and CDR2: MDHEN, SYDVKM. V lost 4 bases, J lost 8 bases, and 11 bases lay in between. The DNA for the CDR3 is TGTGCCAGCAGTTCCCAAACGCAAGAAGCTTTCTTT. Translated, it gives CASSSQTQEAFF.

This sequence joins TRBV30 and TRBJ2-7; D might be TRBD2 (6 bases). The V gene lost 2 bases and the J gene lost 6 bases, with 29 bases spanning the gap. This CDR3 contains 18 residues. Looked up from germline, CDR1 is GTSNPN and CDR2 is SVGIG (reference sequence). Here the CDR3 DNA reads TGTGCCTGGAGTCCGGGGCTCACTTCATCCCCTAGCGCCCTCGAGCAGTACTTC. It encodes CAWSPGLTSSPSALEQYF.

In this sample, this clone turned up once. The chain uses TRBV6-6 and TRBJ2-7; 8 bases map to TRBD1. The CDR3 length is 15 residues. Germline loops: CDR1 MNHNY, CDR2 SVGAGI (reference sequence). The junction had 9 bases not matched to a gene; V was cut back by 5 bases and J by 3 bases. The CDR3 protein is CASSLGQGASYEQYV. The CDR3, as DNA: TGTGCCAGCAGTCTAGGACAGGGTGCAAGCTACGAGCAGTACGTC.

A note on this clone: One base separates it from a far larger clone, so it is likely a read error. The chain combines TRBV11-2 with TRBJ2-7; D not certain. There are 12 residues in the CDR3. In germline, CDR1 is SGHAT, CDR2 FQNNGV. V lost 1 base and J 4 bases, leaving 5 bases between the germline ends. CDR3 sequence: CASSLGVYEQYF. CDR3 DNA: TGTGCCAGCAGCTTAGGGGTTTACGAGCAGTACTTC.

CDR3 in amino acids: CASSLMTLAGGPNEQFF. CDR3 coding DNA: TGTGCCAGCAGCCTAATGACACTAGCGGGGGGGCCTAATGAGCAGTTCTTC. J is TRBJ2-1 and V is TRBV7-3, with 13 bases fitting TRBD2. The CDR3 totals 17 residues. V lost 5 bases and J lost 7; bases outside the gene matches: 11. The germline V gene encodes CDR1 SGHTA and CDR2 FQGTGA.

This sequence joins TRBV5-1 and TRBJ1-6, with D possibly TRBD1 on 6 matching bases. The ends were cut back, 0 bases at V and 8 bases at J, with 21 bases in the middle. The CDR3 is made up of 18 amino acids. Germline-derived CDR1 and CDR2 are SGHRS and YFSETQ. The CDR3 spells CASSLEAWAGVLDSPLHF. CDR3 DNA: TGCGCCAGCAGCTTGGAGGCCTGGGCAGGGGTATTGGATTCACCCCTCCACTTT.

Concerning this clone: The junction and the germline gene differ at one end; a read error may be behind it. This chain joins TRBV7-7 and TRBJ2-5; perhaps TRBD1 as D (6 bases). This CDR3 spans 16 amino acids. Looked up from germline, CDR1 is SSHAT and CDR2 is FNYEAQ (reference sequence). CDR3 in DNA: TGTGCTAGCAGCTTAGAATTCGTAGGGGGTCGAGAGACCCAGTACTTC. Translation gives CASSLEFVGGRETQYF.

This clone is a singleton in its sample. The rearrangement links TRBV6-1 to TRBJ2-7; no reliable D call. V was trimmed by 0 bases and J by 3 bases, leaving 18 bases between them. The CDR3 extends over 17 amino acids. Germline V gene sequence: CDR1 MNHNS, CDR2 SASEGT. The CDR3 nucleotides read TGTGCCAGCAGTGAAGCGGCAGTATCCTTACTCTACTACGAGCAGTACTTC. This gives the protein CASSEAAVSLLYYEQYF.